The 19 T cell receptor beta chains reported below all come from one sample, sequenced in a study of CD8+ T cells in alopecia areata. Treatment described: oral pan-JAK inhibitor, 5-10 mg twice daily. After isolation, RNA underwent reverse transcription to generate cDNA as the sequencing template. The table came from immunoSEQ multiplex PCR; TCRdb's copy has only in-frame clones and leaves some out. The repertoire holds about 140,000 clones, 82% seen once, with 20% to 25% in the top ten. Sequencing was performed on CD8+ T cells sorted from blood, taken at week 4, from a patient treated with tofacitinib. Receptors originate from a human donor with alopecia areata.

The chain links TRBV11-2 to TRBJ2-6; tentative D call: TRBD1 (6 bases). V gave up 2 bases and J gave up 7 bases, with 24 bases separating them. The CDR3 sequence is 19 residues long. Germline assignment: CDR1 SGHAT and CDR2 FQNNGV. The CDR3 loop is CASSLSTGTRYSVANVLTF. CDR3 bases: TGTGCCAGCAGCTTAAGTACAGGGACCCGGTACTCTGTAGCCAACGTCCTGACTTTC.

The chain joins TRBV19 to TRBJ1-5; tentative D call: TRBD1 (5 bases). The V gene's germline CDR1 is LNHDA and CDR2 SQIVND (reference sequence). Trimming removed 2 bases at V and 4 bases at J, with 9 bases between. The CDR3 loop spans 14 amino acids. Here the CDR3 reads CASSIWGSNQPQHF. CDR3 nucleotides: TGTGCCAGTAGTATATGGGGCAGTAATCAGCCCCAGCATTTT. Complete variable domain (other parts from reference TRBV19 and TRBJ1-5): DGGITQSPKYLFRKEGQNVTLSCEQNLNHDAMYWYRQDPGQGLRLIYYSQIVNDFQKGDIAEGYSVSREKKESFPLTVTSAQKNPTAFYLCASSIWGSNQPQHFGDGTRLSIL.

The chain has TRBV2 and TRBJ2-1; 9 bases line up with TRBD2. The V and J ends lost 4 bases and 2 bases, in that order; junction bases with no gene match: 3. Germline V lookup: CDR1 SNHLY, CDR2 FYNNEI. This CDR3 region has 15 residues. CDR3 residues: CASSGAGGPYNEQFF. CDR3 DNA sequence: TGTGCCAGCAGTGGAGCGGGGGGCCCCTACAATGAGCAGTTCTTC.

This sequence joins TRBV6-6 and TRBJ2-7; 9 nucleotides agree with TRBD1. The CDR3 length is 16 residues. Germline CDR1 reads MNHNY; CDR2 reads SVGAGI (reference sequence). V shed 3 bases, J shed 1 base, and the junction held 7 bases outside the gene matches. CDR3 bases: TGTGCCAGCAGTTATACTACCGGGACAGGGTCCTACGAGCAGTACTTC. Its protein product is CASSYTTGTGSYEQYF.

V gene TRBV27 combines with J gene TRBJ2-2; D might be TRBD1 (6 bases). V lost 7 bases and J lost 7, with 16 bases in between. From germline, CDR1 is MNHEY and CDR2 SMNVEV (reference sequence). This CDR3 spans 14 amino acids. Written as DNA, the CDR3 is TGTGCCAGCACCCCACGGACAGACGGCGGGGAGCTGTTTTTT. It is translated as CASTPRTDGGELFF.

The rearrangement joins TRBV7-9 to TRBJ2-5, with D tentatively TRBD1 or TRBD2 (5 bases each). Trimming pared 2 bases from V and 2 bases from J, leaving 15 bases between. This CDR3 is 16 amino acids long. Germline V gene data show CDR1 as SEHNR and CDR2 as FQNEAQ (reference sequence). This CDR3 reads CASSLSGAPRQETQYF. CDR3 coding DNA: TGTGCCAGCAGCTTATCCGGGGCCCCCAGGCAAGAGACCCAGTACTTC.

CDR3 in amino acids: CASSQDLQFETSVSYNEQFF. Here the CDR3 DNA reads TGCGCCAGCAGCCAAGATTTGCAATTTGAGACTAGCGTTTCCTACAATGAGCAGTTCTTC. The chain is built from TRBV4-3 and TRBJ2-1; 8 nucleotides line up with TRBD2. CDR1 is LGHNA, CDR2 YSLEER, per germline. V lost 0 bases to trimming and J lost 1 base; unmatched junction nucleotides: 14. The CDR3 loop spans 20 amino acids.

V usage is TRBV7-8 and J usage is TRBJ2-7, with D possibly matching TRBD1 (6 bases). CDR3 size: 12 residues. V shed 4 bases and J shed 5 bases, with 9 bases lying between them. Germline lookup yields CDR1 SGHVS and CDR2 FQNEAQ. In nucleotides, the CDR3 is TGTGCCAGCAGCTCCCACAGGGACGAGCAGTACTTC. Translating it yields CASSSHRDEQYF.

The rearrangement joins TRBV4-2 to TRBJ2-7; D uncertain. The germline V gene encodes CDR1 LGHNA and CDR2 YNFKEQ. The V and J ends lost 0 bases and 3 bases respectively, with 3 bases between them. This CDR3 is built from 12 residues. Written as DNA, the CDR3 is TGTGCCAGCAGCCAAGATGGCTACGAGCAGTACTTC. Protein sequence: CASSQDGYEQYF.

The J gene is TRBJ2-7, the V gene TRBV9; a possible D gene is TRBD2 (6 bases). Trimming cost V 0 bases and J 2 bases, with 12 bases left between them. CDR3 length equals 15 residues. CDR1 and CDR2 from the germline V gene are SGDLS and YYNGEE. The chain's CDR3 is CASSVGGLPPYEQYF. The CDR3 nucleotides are TGTGCCAGCAGCGTAGGGGGACTCCCTCCCTACGAGCAGTACTTC.

The V and J genes are TRBV29-1 and TRBJ1-1; the D gene is possibly TRBD1 (5 bases). The CDR3 totals 11 residues. Germline V CDR1 and CDR2: SQVTM, ANQGSEA. Trimming removed 3 bases from V and 7 bases from J, with 9 bases in between. The CDR3 reads CSVDRGYEAFF. The CDR3 bases are TGCAGCGTTGATAGGGGATATGAAGCTTTCTTT.

The rearrangement joins TRBV2 to TRBJ2-1; the match to TRBD2 covers 10 bases. Unmatched junction bases numbered 13, after V lost 7 bases and J lost 7 bases. Looked up from germline, CDR1 is SNHLY and CDR2 is FYNNEI. This CDR3 has 16 amino acids. CDR3 region: CASIQGRAGGGNEQFF. CDR3 in DNA: TGTGCCAGCATCCAAGGGAGAGCGGGAGGGGGAAATGAGCAGTTCTTC.

The chain carries TRBV23-1 and TRBJ2-7; 7 positions agree with TRBD1. TRBV23-1 is an ORF for which the function is uncertain. J gave up 2 bases and V 2 bases, and 6 bases lay outside the gene matches. The CDR3 has 15 amino acids. The CDR3 DNA reads TGCGCCAGCAGTCAAGACAGGGAACCCACCTACGAGCAGTACTTC. Protein product: CASSQDREPTYEQYF.

V and J are TRBV19 and TRBJ2-7; D not resolved. CDR1 and CDR2 (germline): LNHDA, SQIVND (reference sequence). The CDR3 spans 13 residues. The V end was cut by 5 bases, the J end by 5 bases, with 13 bases between. CDR3 protein: CASSPPSGNEQYF. The CDR3 region has the DNA TGTGCCAGTAGTCCTCCCTCGGGCAACGAGCAGTACTTC.

This sequence joins TRBV6-5 and TRBJ2-3; D is undetermined. The CDR3 is made up of 14 amino acids. From germline, CDR1 is MNHEY and CDR2 SVGAGI. V dropped 2 bases and J dropped 4 bases, with 10 bases sitting between them. DNA of the CDR3: TGTGCCAGCAGTTACGCGGCCGCCCCAGATACGCAGTATTTT. This codes for CASSYAAAPDTQYF.

Here the CDR3 reads CASSSPLGQPKETQYF. The CDR3 DNA reads TGTGCCAGCAGCTCACCCCTGGGACAGCCGAAAGAGACCCAGTACTTC. The genes are TRBV11-1 and TRBJ2-5, with TRBD1 matching 7 bases. The V and J ends lost 4 bases and 3 bases, in that order; junction bases with no gene match: 11. The length of the CDR3 is 16 residues. Germline V CDR1 and CDR2: SGHAT, FQDESV (reference sequence).

The rearrangement links TRBV7-9 to TRBJ2-7; no definite D call. The V end lost 5 bases, the J end lost 1 base, and 15 bases lay between the germline ends. CDR1 SEHNR and CDR2 FQNEAQ come from the germline V gene (reference sequence). The CDR3 runs 15 residues. This CDR3 is CASSSLLPTSYEQYF. CDR3 bases: TGTGCCAGCAGCAGCTTACTTCCTACGTCCTACGAGCAGTACTTC.

The chain recombines TRBV13 with TRBJ2-3; no definite D call. V lost 2 bases and J lost 5, with 11 bases in between. The CDR3 runs 14 residues. Germline-derived CDR1 and CDR2 are PRHDT and FYEKMQ (reference sequence). The CDR3 region has the DNA TGTGCCAGCAGCTTAAACGGATTCAAAGATACGCAGTATTTT. It encodes CASSLNGFKDTQYF.

The rearrangement joins TRBV19 to TRBJ2-1, with D possibly matching TRBD2 (5 bases). V was pared by 3 bases and J by 1 base, with 10 bases between. CDR1 and CDR2 (germline): LNHDA, SQIVND (reference sequence). The CDR3 covers 15 residues. The chain's CDR3 is CASSISGGSYNEQFF. In DNA form, the CDR3 reads TGTGCCAGTAGTATCTCGGGCGGGTCCTACAATGAGCAGTTCTTC.